This entry is about one T cell receptor (beta chain). The antigen is not known. This table comes from immunoSEQ multiplex PCR, and its TCRdb copy is limited to in-frame clones, with some not included. The sample lists tens of thousands of clones, more than 80% occurring once. The sample originates from a study of OX40 agonist ivuxolimab in advanced cancers. In the study overall: Head and neck, renal cell, melanoma or hepatocellular carcinoma were the cancers that dose-escalation patients had. Overall study findings and caveats: The CD4+ and CD8+ T cells in the blood had expanded clonally by week 6 at 0.1 to 3.0 mg/kg.

Germline V gives CDR1 MNHEY, CDR2 SVGAGI. With 2 bases removed from V and 3 bases from J, the gap between germline ends came to 14 bases. The CDR3 is 15 amino acids. This clonotype originated in an adult with an advanced solid tumor such as melanoma, head and neck, liver or kidney cancer. The sample in question was CD4+ or CD8+ T cells sorted from blood, obtained in a trial of the OX40 agonist ivuxolimab. J is TRBJ2-7 and V is TRBV6-5, with a weak D call TRBD1 (5 bases). The CDR3 is CASSYLGRANYEQYF. CDR3 nucleotide sequence: TGTGCCAGCAGTTACCTCGGCAGGGCGAACTACGAGCAGTACTTC.